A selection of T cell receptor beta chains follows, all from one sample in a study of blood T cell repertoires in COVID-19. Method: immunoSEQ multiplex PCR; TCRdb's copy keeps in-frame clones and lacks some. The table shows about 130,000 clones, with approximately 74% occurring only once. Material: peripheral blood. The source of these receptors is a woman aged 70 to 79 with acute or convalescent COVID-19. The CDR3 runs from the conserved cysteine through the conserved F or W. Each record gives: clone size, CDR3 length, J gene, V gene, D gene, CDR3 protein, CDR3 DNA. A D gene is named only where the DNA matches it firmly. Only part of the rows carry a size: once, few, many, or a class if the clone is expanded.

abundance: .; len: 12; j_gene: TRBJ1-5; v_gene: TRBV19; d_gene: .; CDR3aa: CASSIGSLAQHF; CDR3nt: TGTGCCAGTAGTATCGGTAGCTTGGCCCAGCATTTT
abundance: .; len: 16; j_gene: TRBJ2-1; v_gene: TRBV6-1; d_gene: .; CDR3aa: CASSELQVSPAHEQFF; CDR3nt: TGTGCCAGCAGTGAATTACAAGTTAGCCCGGCCCATGAGCAGTTCTTC
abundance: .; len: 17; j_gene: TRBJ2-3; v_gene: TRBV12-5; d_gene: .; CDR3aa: CASGLSPSRAYTDTQYF; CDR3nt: TGTGCTAGTGGTTTGAGCCCCAGCAGGGCTTACACAGATACGCAGTATTTT
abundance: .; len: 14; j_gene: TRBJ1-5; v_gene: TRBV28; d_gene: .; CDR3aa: CASRIQGKNQPQHF; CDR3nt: TGTGCCAGCAGAATACAGGGAAAGAATCAGCCCCAGCATTTT
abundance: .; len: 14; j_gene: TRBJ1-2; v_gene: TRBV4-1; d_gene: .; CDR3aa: CASSQDGAGGRYTF; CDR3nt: TGCGCCAGCAGCCAAGATGGCGCAGGCGGGAGGTACACCTTC
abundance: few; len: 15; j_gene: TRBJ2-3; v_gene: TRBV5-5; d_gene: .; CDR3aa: CASSFSRQDTDTQYF; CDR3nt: TGTGCCAGCAGCTTTTCCCGACAGGACACAGATACGCAGTATTTT
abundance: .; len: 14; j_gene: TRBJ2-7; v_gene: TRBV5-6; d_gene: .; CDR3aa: CASSWGTRGYEQYF; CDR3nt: TGTGCCAGCAGCTGGGGGACCAGGGGTTACGAGCAGTACTTC
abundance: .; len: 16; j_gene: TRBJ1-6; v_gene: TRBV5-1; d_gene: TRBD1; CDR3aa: CASSLPGQGANSPLHF; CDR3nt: TGCGCCAGCAGCTTGCCTGGACAGGGGGCGAATTCACCCCTCCACTTT
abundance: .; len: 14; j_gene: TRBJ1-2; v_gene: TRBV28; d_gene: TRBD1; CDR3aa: CASSSGTGHYGYTF; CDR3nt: TGTGCCAGCAGTTCCGGGACAGGGCACTATGGCTACACCTTC
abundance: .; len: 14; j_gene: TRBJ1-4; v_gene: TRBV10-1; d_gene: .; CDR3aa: CASSEAGPNEKLFF; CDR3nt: TGCGCCAGCAGTGAGGCGGGACCGAATGAAAAACTGTTTTTT
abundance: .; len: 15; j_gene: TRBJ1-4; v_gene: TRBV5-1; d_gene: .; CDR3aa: CASSFEGATNEKLFF; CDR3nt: TGCGCCAGCAGCTTTGAGGGCGCCACTAATGAAAAACTGTTTTTT
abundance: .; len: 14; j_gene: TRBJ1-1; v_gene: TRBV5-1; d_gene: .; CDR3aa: CASSLGGNQGEAFF; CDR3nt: TGCGCCAGCAGCTTAGGAGGGAATCAAGGTGAAGCTTTCTTT
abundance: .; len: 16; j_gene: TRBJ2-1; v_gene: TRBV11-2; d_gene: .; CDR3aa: CASRDAARGSYNEQFF; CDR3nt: TGTGCCAGCAGGGACGCCGCACGGGGAAGCTACAATGAGCAGTTCTTC
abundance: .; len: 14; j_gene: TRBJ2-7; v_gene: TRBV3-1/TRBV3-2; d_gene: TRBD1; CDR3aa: CASSQEDRAYEQYF; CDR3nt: TGTGCCAGCAGCCAAGAGGACAGGGCCTACGAGCAGTACTTC
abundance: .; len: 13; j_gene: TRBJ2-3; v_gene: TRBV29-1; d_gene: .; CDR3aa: CSVERSRPDTQYF; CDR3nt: TGCAGCGTTGAAAGGAGCCGCCCAGATACGCAGTATTTT
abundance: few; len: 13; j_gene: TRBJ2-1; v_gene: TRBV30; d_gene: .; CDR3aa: CAWIGSWGGGQFF; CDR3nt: TGTGCCTGGATCGGATCGTGGGGCGGTGGGCAGTTCTTC
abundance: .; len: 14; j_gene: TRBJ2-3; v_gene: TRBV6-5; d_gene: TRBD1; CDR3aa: CASSYQGEPDTQYF; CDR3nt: TGTGCCAGCAGTTACCAGGGGGAGCCAGATACGCAGTATTTT
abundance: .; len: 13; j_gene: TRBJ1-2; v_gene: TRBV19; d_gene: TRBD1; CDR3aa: CASSFDRAYGYTF; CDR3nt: TGTGCCAGTAGTTTCGACAGGGCTTATGGCTACACCTTC
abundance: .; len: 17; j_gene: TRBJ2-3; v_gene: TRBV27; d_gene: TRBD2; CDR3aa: CASSLGRGEVNTDTQYF; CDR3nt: TGTGCCAGCAGTTTAGGGAGGGGAGAGGTGAATACAGATACGCAGTATTTT
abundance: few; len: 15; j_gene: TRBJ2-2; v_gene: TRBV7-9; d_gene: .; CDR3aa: CASGTEGARTGELFF; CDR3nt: TGTGCCAGCGGTACGGAGGGGGCGCGGACCGGGGAGCTGTTTTTT
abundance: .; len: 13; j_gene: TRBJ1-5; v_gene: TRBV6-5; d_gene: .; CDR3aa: CASSQGGGQPQHF; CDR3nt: TGTGCCAGCAGCCAGGGCGGGGGTCAGCCCCAGCATTTT
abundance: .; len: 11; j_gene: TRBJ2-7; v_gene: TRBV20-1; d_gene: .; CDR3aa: CSASRGIEQYF; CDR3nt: TGCAGTGCTTCCCGCGGTATCGAGCAGTACTTC
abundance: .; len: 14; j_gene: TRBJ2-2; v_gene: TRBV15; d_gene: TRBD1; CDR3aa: CATSRRDRGGELFF; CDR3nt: TGTGCCACCAGCAGAAGGGACAGGGGCGGGGAGCTGTTTTTT
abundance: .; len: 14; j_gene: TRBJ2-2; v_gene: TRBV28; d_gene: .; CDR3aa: CASSLPRESGELFF; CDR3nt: TGTGCCAGCAGTTTACCCCGGGAATCCGGGGAGCTGTTTTTT
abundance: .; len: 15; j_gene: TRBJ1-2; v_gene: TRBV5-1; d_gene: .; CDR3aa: CASSLVPNSRYGYTF; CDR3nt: TGCGCCAGCAGCTTGGTACCGAACAGTCGATATGGCTACACCTTC
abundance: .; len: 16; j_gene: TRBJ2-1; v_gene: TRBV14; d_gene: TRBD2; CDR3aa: CASSQESSGGYNEQFF; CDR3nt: TGTGCCAGCAGCCAAGAATCTAGCGGGGGCTACAATGAGCAGTTCTTC
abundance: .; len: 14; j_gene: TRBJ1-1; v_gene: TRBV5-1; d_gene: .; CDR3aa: CASSPKGGSTEAFF; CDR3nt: TGCGCCAGCAGCCCGAAGGGAGGGAGCACTGAAGCTTTCTTT
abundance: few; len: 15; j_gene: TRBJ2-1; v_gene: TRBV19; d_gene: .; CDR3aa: CASSMFQGTYNEQFF; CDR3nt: TGTGCCAGTAGTATGTTCCAGGGTACCTACAATGAGCAGTTCTTC
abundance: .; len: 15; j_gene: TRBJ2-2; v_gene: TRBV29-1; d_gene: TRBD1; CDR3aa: CSVEDWTGDTGELFF; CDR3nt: TGCAGCGTTGAAGATTGGACAGGGGACACCGGGGAGCTGTTTTTT
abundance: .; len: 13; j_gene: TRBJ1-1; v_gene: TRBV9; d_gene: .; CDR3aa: CASSVSPDSEAFF; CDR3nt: TGTGCCAGCAGCGTGAGCCCGGACAGTGAAGCTTTCTTT
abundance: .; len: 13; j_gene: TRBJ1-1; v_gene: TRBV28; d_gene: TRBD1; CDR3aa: CASSLTGSTEAFF; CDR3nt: TGTGCCAGCAGTTTGACAGGGAGTACTGAAGCTTTCTTT
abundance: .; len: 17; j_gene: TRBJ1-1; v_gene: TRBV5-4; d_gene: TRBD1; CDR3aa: CASSLGNRGRTRTEAFF; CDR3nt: TGTGCCAGCAGCTTGGGCAACAGGGGGCGGACGCGTACTGAAGCTTTCTTT
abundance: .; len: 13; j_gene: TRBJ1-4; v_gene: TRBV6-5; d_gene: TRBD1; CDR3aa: CAPPDRGREKLFF; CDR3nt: TGTGCGCCCCCGGACAGGGGGAGAGAAAAACTGTTTTTT
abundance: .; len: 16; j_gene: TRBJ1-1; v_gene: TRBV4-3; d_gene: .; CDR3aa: CASSQDPRHWDTEAFF; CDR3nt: TGCGCCAGCAGCCAAGATCCTCGACATTGGGACACTGAAGCTTTCTTT
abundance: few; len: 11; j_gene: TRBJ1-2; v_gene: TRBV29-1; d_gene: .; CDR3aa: CSVAENYGYTF; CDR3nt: TGCAGCGTTGCTGAGAACTATGGCTACACCTTC
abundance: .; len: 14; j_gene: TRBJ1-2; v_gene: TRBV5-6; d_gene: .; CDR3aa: CASSPVDSNYGYTF; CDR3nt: TGTGCCAGCAGCCCCGTTGACAGTAACTATGGCTACACCTTC
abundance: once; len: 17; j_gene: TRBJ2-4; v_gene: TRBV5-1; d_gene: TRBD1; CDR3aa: CASSLVWTGDPKNIQYF; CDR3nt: TGCGCCAGCAGCTTGGTTTGGACAGGGGATCCCAAAAACATTCAGTACTTC
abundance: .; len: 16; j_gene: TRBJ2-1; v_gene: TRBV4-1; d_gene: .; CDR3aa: CASSQAPSVSYNEQFF; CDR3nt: TGCGCCAGCAGCCAAGCTCCTAGCGTGTCCTACAATGAGCAGTTCTTC
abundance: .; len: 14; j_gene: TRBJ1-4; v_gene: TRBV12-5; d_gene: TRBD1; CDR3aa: CASGQGTGNEKLFF; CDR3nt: TGTGCTAGTGGTCAAGGGACAGGGAATGAAAAACTGTTTTTT
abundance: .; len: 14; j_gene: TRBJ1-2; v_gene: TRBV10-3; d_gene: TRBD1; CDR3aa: CAISGQGNDYGYTF; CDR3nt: TGTGCCATCAGTGGACAGGGGAACGACTATGGCTACACCTTC
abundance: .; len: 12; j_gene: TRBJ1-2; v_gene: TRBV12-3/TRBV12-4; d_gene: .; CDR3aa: CASTTVGAGYTF; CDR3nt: TGTGCCAGCACCACTGTAGGGGCTGGCTACACCTTC
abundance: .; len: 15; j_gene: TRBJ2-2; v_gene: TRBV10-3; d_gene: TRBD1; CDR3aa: CAISSGQGNTGELFF; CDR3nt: TGTGCCATCAGTTCGGGACAGGGGAACACCGGGGAGCTGTTTTTT
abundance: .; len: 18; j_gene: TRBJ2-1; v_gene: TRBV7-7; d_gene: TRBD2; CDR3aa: CASSLAHASGGSYNEQFF; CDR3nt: TGTGCCAGCAGCTTAGCTCATGCTAGCGGGGGGTCCTACAATGAGCAGTTCTTC
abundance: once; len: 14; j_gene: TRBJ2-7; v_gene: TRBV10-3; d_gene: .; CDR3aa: CAVRGRSAGDEQYF; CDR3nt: TGTGCCGTCCGTGGACGTAGTGCGGGTGACGAGCAGTACTTC
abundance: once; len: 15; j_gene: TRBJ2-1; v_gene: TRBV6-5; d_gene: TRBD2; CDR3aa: CASTSAAGGNNEQFF; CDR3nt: TGTGCCAGCACCTCGGCCGCGGGGGGGAACAATGAGCAGTTCTTC
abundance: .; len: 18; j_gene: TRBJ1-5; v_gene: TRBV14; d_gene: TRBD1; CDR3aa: CASSQAPRQGAGNQPQHF; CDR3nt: TGTGCCAGCAGCCAAGCCCCCCGACAGGGGGCGGGCAATCAGCCCCAGCATTTT
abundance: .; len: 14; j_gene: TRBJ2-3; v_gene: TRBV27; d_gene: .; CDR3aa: CASSFVAGSDTQYF; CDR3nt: TGTGCCAGCAGTTTCGTCGCTGGCTCGGATACGCAGTATTTT
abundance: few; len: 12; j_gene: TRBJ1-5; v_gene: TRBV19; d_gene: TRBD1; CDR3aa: CASGQGDQPQHF; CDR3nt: TGTGCCAGTGGACAGGGGGATCAGCCCCAGCATTTT
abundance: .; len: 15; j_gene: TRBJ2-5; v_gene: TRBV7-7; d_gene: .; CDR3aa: CASSRTPSPGETQYF; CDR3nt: TGTGCTAGCAGCCGCACACCAAGCCCAGGAGAGACCCAGTACTTC
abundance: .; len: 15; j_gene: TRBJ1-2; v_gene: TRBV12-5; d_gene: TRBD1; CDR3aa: CASGPLQGDGYGYTF; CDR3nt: TGTGCTAGTGGTCCCTTACAGGGGGATGGCTATGGCTACACCTTC
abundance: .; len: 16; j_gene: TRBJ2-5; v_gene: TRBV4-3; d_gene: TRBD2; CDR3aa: CASSQDLALSGETQYF; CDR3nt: TGCGCCAGCAGCCAAGATCTCGCCCTTAGCGGGGAGACCCAGTACTTC
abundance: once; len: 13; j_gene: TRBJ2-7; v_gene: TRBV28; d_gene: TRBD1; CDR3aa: CASSEGQVHEQYF; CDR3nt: TGTGCCAGCAGTGAGGGACAGGTCCACGAGCAGTACTTC
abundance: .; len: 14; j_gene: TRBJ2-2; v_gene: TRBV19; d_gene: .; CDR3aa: CASSIYSNTGELFF; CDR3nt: TGTGCCAGTAGTATTTACTCGAACACCGGGGAGCTGTTTTTT
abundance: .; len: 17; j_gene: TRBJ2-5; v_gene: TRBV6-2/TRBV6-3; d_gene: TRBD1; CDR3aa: CASSHGAGRGPWETQYF; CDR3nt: TGTGCCAGCAGTCACGGGGCCGGAAGGGGGCCTTGGGAGACCCAGTACTTC
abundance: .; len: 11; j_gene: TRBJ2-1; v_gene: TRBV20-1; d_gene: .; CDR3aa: CSAFNNNEQFF; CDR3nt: TGCAGTGCCTTTAACAACAATGAGCAGTTCTTC
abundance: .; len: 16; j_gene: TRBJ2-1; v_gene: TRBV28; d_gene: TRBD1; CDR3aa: CASSRPWHRGFNEQFF; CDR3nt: TGTGCCAGCAGTAGACCGTGGCACAGGGGGTTTAATGAGCAGTTCTTC
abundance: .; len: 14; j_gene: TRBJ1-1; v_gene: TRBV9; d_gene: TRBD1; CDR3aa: CASSPGGRSTEAFF; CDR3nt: TGTGCCAGCAGCCCAGGGGGTAGGAGCACTGAAGCTTTCTTT